These 21 T cell receptor beta chains were all obtained from the same sample, sequenced in a study of CD4 T cells in relation to SARS-CoV-2 and coronaviruses. Profiled with immunoSEQ multiplex PCR; TCRdb holds only in-frame clones, not every one. This sample has tens of thousands of clones, with around 90% found just once. Sequenced material: naive CD4+ T cells from PBMCs. Subset in this sample: naive CD4+ T cells isolated by negative enrichment. These receptors came from an adult with COVID-19.

This chain connects TRBV4-1 to TRBJ2-2, with TRBD2 matching over 8 bases. The trim removed 0 bases at V and 0 bases at J, leaving 3 bases unmatched. CDR3 length: 17 amino acids. Germline V gene sequence: CDR1 MGHRA, CDR2 YSYEKL. CDR3 nucleotides: TGCGCCAGCAGCCAAGATGAACTAGCGGCGAACACCGGGGAGCTGTTTTTT. As protein: CASSQDELAANTGELFF.

This clone was seen just once. The chain is built from TRBV7-3 and TRBJ2-1; 13 nucleotides line up with TRBD2. Trimming took 3 bases from V and 9 from J; bases not matched to a gene: 5. This CDR3 has 15 residues. Looked up from germline, CDR1 is SGHTA and CDR2 is FQGTGA. The CDR3 protein is CASSLGLAGISEQFF. In DNA form, the CDR3 reads TGTGCCAGCAGCTTGGGACTAGCGGGAATTAGTGAGCAGTTCTTC. Drawing the rest from reference TRBV7-3 and TRBJ2-1, the complete variable domain is GAGVSQTPSNKVTEKGKYVELRCDPISGHTALYWYRQSLGQGPEFLIYFQGTGAADDSGLPNDRFFAVRPEGSVSTLKIQRTERGDSAVYLCASSLGLAGISEQFFGPGTRLTVL.

V and J are TRBV19 and TRBJ1-1, with D possibly being TRBD1 (6 bases). Germline assignment: CDR1 LNHDA and CDR2 SQIVND (reference sequence). This CDR3 has 15 amino acids. Trimming left V 3 bases short and J 3 bases short, with 14 bases between. In DNA, the CDR3 is TGTGCCAGTAGTATGCTGGGGGCGCGAGACACTGAAGCTTTCTTT. Amino acid sequence: CASSMLGARDTEAFF.

The chain combines TRBV3-1 (or the pseudogene TRBV3-2) with TRBJ2-1; tentative D call: TRBD2 (5 bases). From germline, CDR1 is LGHDT and CDR2 YNNKEL (reference sequence). This CDR3 comprises 12 residues. Trimming took 3 bases from V and 7 from J, leaving 7 bases between them. The CDR3 spells CASSQGRNEQFF. In nucleotides, the CDR3 is TGTGCCAGCAGCCAGGGGAGAAATGAGCAGTTCTTC.

The rearrangement links TRBV28 to TRBJ2-6, with TRBD2 matching over 11 bases. Losses at the gene ends were 5 bases for V and 0 bases for J; bases not matched to a gene: 9. From germline, CDR1 is MDHEN and CDR2 SYDVKM. The CDR3 has 19 amino acids. CDR3 sequence: CASSQLRLAGRSGANVLTF. CDR3 nucleotide sequence: TGTGCCAGCAGTCAATTACGACTAGCGGGACGCTCTGGGGCCAACGTCCTGACTTTC.

V gene TRBV5-1 combines with J gene TRBJ2-7, with 7 bases identical to TRBD2. The ends lost 0 bases at V and 1 base at J; junction bases unmatched: 4. From germline, CDR1 is SGHRS and CDR2 YFSETQ. CDR3 length equals 15 residues. CDR3 protein: CASSLAGTNSYEQYF. In DNA, the CDR3 is TGCGCCAGCAGCTTGGCAGGGACTAATTCCTACGAGCAGTACTTC.

The chain recombines TRBV29-1 with TRBJ2-3; 9 positions agree with TRBD1. The CDR3 totals 20 residues. Germline V gene sequence: CDR1 SQVTM, CDR2 ANQGSEA. V shed 2 bases and J 0 bases; nucleotides not matched to a gene: 18. Here the CDR3 reads CSVEPRTGESGGLSTDTQYF. Here the CDR3 DNA reads TGCAGCGTTGAACCTCGGACAGGGGAGTCGGGAGGTTTAAGCACAGATACGCAGTATTTT.

The V gene is TRBV6-2 or TRBV6-3, the J gene TRBJ2-5; D unclear. The germline gives CDR1 MNHEY, CDR2 SVGEGT. The CDR3 is made up of 13 amino acids. Trimming removed 5 bases from V and 1 base from J, with 8 bases in between. This chain's CDR3 is CASSKDSQETQYF. DNA of the CDR3: TGTGCCAGCAGTAAAGACTCCCAAGAGACCCAGTACTTC.

The rearrangement links TRBV6-5 to TRBJ1-1; no reliable D call. The V end was cut by 5 bases, the J end by 6 bases, with 13 bases between. This CDR3 comprises 13 residues. Germline CDR1 reads MNHEY; CDR2 reads SVGAGI. The CDR3 here is CASSNGIFPEAFF. The CDR3, as DNA: TGTGCCAGCAGTAACGGGATTTTCCCTGAAGCTTTCTTT.

V is TRBV6-5 and J is TRBJ2-6; the D is unclear. The CDR3 consists of 12 residues. Trimming shortened V by 7 bases and J by 3 bases, and 4 bases separated the two germline ends. Germline CDR1 reads MNHEY; CDR2 reads SVGAGI. This CDR3 reads CASKDGANVLTF. CDR3 in DNA: TGTGCCAGCAAGGATGGGGCCAACGTCCTGACTTTC.

The chain recombines TRBV6-5 with TRBJ2-7; 7 bases are shared with TRBD1. Germline CDR1 reads MNHEY; CDR2 reads SVGAGI. The CDR3 contains 15 residues. J gave up 3 bases and V 0 bases, and 5 bases lay outside the gene matches. The CDR3 is CASSYSNSGGYEQYF. The DNA for the CDR3 is TGTGCCAGCAGTTACTCGAATTCAGGGGGCTACGAGCAGTACTTC.

The chain is built from TRBV5-1 and TRBJ2-1; 11 nucleotides agree with TRBD1. Germline CDR1 and CDR2: SGHRS and YFSETQ. CDR3 size: 15 residues. Losses at the gene ends were 2 bases for V and 9 bases for J; bases not matched to a gene: 7. DNA of the CDR3: TGCGCCAGCAGCTTCGGACAGGGGGCGGAGGGTGAGCAGTTCTTC. Translated: CASSFGQGAEGEQFF.

The chain recombines TRBV24-1 with TRBJ2-5, with a possible D match to TRBD2 (5 bases). V gave up 7 bases and J gave up 1 base, with 9 bases separating them. Germline V lookup: CDR1 KGHDR, CDR2 SFDVKD. There are 13 residues in the CDR3. CDR3 nucleotide sequence: TGTGCCACCAGGGGAGACGGCCAAGAGACCCAGTACTTC. Residues: CATRGDGQETQYF.

Remarks on this clone: The junction does not match germline at one end; this may be a read error. The chain uses TRBV7-6 and TRBJ2-3, with 13 nucleotides matching TRBD2. The germline V gene encodes CDR1 SGHVS and CDR2 FNYEAQ. The CDR3 runs 17 residues. The CDR3 region has the DNA TGTGCCAGCAGCCTAGCGGGGACTAGCGGGGGCACAGATACGCAGTATTTT. Translation gives CASSLAGTSGGTDTQYF.

The chain has TRBV3-1 (or the pseudogene TRBV3-2) and TRBJ1-6, with 7 bases matching TRBD1. The CDR3 covers 14 residues. Germline CDR1 LGHDT, CDR2 YNNKEL (reference sequence). Losses at the gene ends were 4 bases for V and 8 bases for J; bases not matched to a gene: 5. CDR3 nucleotides: TGTGCCAGCAGCCCCCGGGACAGCCATTCACCCCTCCACTTT. Its protein product is CASSPRDSHSPLHF.

The V call is TRBV4-2, the J call TRBJ2-3, with TRBD1 matching over 7 bases. The CDR3 contains 15 residues. The junction had 0 bases not matched to a gene; V was cut back by 0 bases and J by 0 bases. Germline V gene data show CDR1 as LGHNA and CDR2 as YNFKEQ. DNA for the CDR3: TGTGCCAGCAGCCAAGACAGGGGGAGCACAGATACGCAGTATTTT. It specifies CASSQDRGSTDTQYF.

The rearrangement uses TRBV28 and TRBJ2-7; D remains unclear. Trimming stripped 6 bases from V and 6 bases from J, with 12 bases between. The CDR3 has 12 amino acids. Germline values: CDR1 MDHEN, CDR2 SYDVKM. The CDR3 loop is CASRIEGREQYF. For the CDR3, the DNA is TGTGCCAGCAGGATTGAAGGACGCGAGCAGTACTTC. Together with reference TRBV28 and TRBJ2-7, the CDR3 gives the full variable domain: DVKVTQSSRYLVKRTGEKVFLECVQDMDHENMFWYRQDPGLGLRLIYFSYDVKMKEKGDIPEGYSVSREKKERFSLILESASTNQTSMYLCASRIEGREQYFGPGTRLTVT.

This chain links TRBV5-1 with TRBJ2-7; 8 bases line up with TRBD2. Germline CDR1 is SGHRS and CDR2 is YFSETQ. CDR3 length equals 13 residues. V shed 4 bases, J shed 2 bases, and the junction held 2 bases outside the gene matches. CDR3 residues: CASSPGLAYEQYF. The DNA for the CDR3 is TGCGCCAGCAGCCCGGGACTAGCCTACGAGCAGTACTTC. Full variable domain (remainder filled in from reference TRBV5-1 and TRBJ2-7): KAGVTQTPRYLIKTRGQQVTLSCSPISGHRSVSWYQQTPGQGLQFLFEYFSETQRNKGNFPGRFSGRQFSNSRSEMNVSTLELGDSALYLCASSPGLAYEQYFGPGTRLTVT.

The rearrangement uses TRBV29-1 and TRBJ2-2; 8 bases are shared with TRBD1. Losses at the gene ends were 7 bases for V and 7 bases for J; bases not matched to a gene: 5. This CDR3 has 12 residues. The germline CDR1 and CDR2 sequences are SQVTM and ANQGSEA. The DNA of the CDR3 is TGCAGCGGAGGACAGGGTTTCGGGGAGCTGTTTTTT. Translating it yields CSGGQGFGELFF.

This chain joins TRBV28 and TRBJ1-2; D gene uncertain. Looked up from germline, CDR1 is MDHEN and CDR2 is SYDVKM. Deletions cut 5 bases from V and 4 bases from J, with 8 bases between. This CDR3 region has 12 residues. CDR3 sequence reads: CASSRNGYGYTF. CDR3 DNA sequence: TGTGCCAGCAGTCGGAACGGCTATGGCTACACCTTC.

V usage is TRBV18 and J usage is TRBJ2-5, with 9 bases identical to TRBD1. Germline CDR1 and CDR2: KGHSH and LQKENI. The CDR3 is 17 residues long. V lost 0 bases and J lost 0; bases outside the gene matches: 5. The CDR3 is CASSPPRGQGYQETQYF. The CDR3 region has the DNA TGTGCCAGCTCACCACCGAGGGGACAGGGTTACCAAGAGACCCAGTACTTC. Variable domain in full (rest from reference TRBV18 and TRBJ2-5): NAGVMQNPRHLVRRRGQEARLRCSPMKGHSHVYWYRQLPEEGLKFMVYLQKENIIDESGMPKERFSAEFPKEGPSILRIQQVVRGDSAAYFCASSPPRGQGYQETQYFGPGTRLLVL.